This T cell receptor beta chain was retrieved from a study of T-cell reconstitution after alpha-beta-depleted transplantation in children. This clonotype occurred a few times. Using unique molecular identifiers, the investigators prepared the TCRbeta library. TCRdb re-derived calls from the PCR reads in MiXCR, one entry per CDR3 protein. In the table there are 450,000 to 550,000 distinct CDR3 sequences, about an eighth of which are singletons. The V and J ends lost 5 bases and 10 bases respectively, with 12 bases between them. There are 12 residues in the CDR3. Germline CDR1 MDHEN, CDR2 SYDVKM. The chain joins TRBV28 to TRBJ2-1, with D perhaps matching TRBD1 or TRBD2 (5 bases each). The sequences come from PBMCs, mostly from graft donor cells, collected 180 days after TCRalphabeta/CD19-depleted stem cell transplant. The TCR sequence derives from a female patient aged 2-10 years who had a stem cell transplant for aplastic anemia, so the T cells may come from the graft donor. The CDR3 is CASSIRGDEQFF. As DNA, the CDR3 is TGTGCCAGCAGTATTAGGGGAGACGAGCAGTTCTTC.